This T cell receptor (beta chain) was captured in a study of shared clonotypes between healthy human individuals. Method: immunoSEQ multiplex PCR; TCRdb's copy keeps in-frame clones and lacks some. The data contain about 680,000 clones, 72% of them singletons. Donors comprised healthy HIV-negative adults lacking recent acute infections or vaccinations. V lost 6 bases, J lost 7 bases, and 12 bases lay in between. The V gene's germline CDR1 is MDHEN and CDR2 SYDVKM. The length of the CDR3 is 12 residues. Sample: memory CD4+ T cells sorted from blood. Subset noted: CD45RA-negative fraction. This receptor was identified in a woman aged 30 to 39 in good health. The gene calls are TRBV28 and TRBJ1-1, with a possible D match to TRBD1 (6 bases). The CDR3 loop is CASRLLTGEAFF. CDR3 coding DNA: TGTGCCAGCAGGCTCCTGACAGGTGAAGCTTTCTTT.